These T cell receptor beta chains were read from a single sample in a study of blood T cell repertoires in COVID-19. This table comes from immunoSEQ multiplex PCR, and its TCRdb copy is limited to in-frame clones, with some not included. There are 150,000 to 200,000 clones in the sample; under 85% occur only once, and roughly 17% lies in the top ten. Sequenced material: peripheral blood. The source is a man in his 60s with active or convalescent COVID-19. Both conserved end residues are part of each CDR3. Each record gives: V gene, clone size, J gene, D gene, CDR3 protein, CDR3 DNA. The D gene is left open where the match is weak. Size values are once, few and many counts, or a class for expanded clones, and some rows have none.

V: TRBV3-1/TRBV3-2; size: NA; J: TRBJ2-7; D: NA; CDR3: CASSHTGPISYEQYF; DNA: TGTGCCAGCAGCCATACAGGGCCTATCTCCTACGAGCAGTACTTC
V: TRBV28; size: NA; J: TRBJ2-5; D: NA; CDR3: CASSLTRLRETQYF; DNA: TGTGCCAGCAGTTTAACTCGGTTGCGGGAGACCCAGTACTTC
V: TRBV11-3; size: NA; J: TRBJ2-2; D: TRBD2; CDR3: CASRMTSGTGELFF; DNA: TGTGCCAGCAGAATGACTAGCGGCACCGGGGAGCTGTTTTTT
V: TRBV5-4; size: NA; J: TRBJ1-5; D: TRBD1; CDR3: CASSVDRGLGQPQHF; DNA: TGTGCCAGCAGCGTGGACAGGGGGCTAGGTCAGCCCCAGCATTTT
V: TRBV15; size: NA; J: TRBJ1-2; D: NA; CDR3: CATSRDAGVRPDGYTF; DNA: TGTGCCACCAGCAGGGACGCCGGGGTTCGACCGGATGGCTACACCTTC
V: TRBV24-1; size: NA; J: TRBJ2-2; D: TRBD2; CDR3: CATSDLRSGSLAGELFF; DNA: TGTGCCACCAGTGATTTGCGTAGCGGGAGTCTTGCCGGGGAGCTGTTTTTT
V: TRBV20-1; size: once; J: TRBJ1-5; D: TRBD1; CDR3: CSASGPDRGQPQHF; DNA: TGCAGTGCTAGTGGCCCCGACAGGGGACAGCCCCAGCATTTT
V: TRBV11-2; size: once; J: TRBJ2-2; D: NA; CDR3: CASSRGYGGALAGELFF; DNA: TGTGCCAGCAGCCGAGGGTACGGGGGTGCTCTCGCCGGGGAGCTGTTTTTT
V: TRBV11-3; size: NA; J: TRBJ2-1; D: NA; CDR3: CASGTQYNEQFF; DNA: TGTGCCAGTGGGACACAGTACAATGAGCAGTTCTTC
V: TRBV29-1; size: NA; J: TRBJ1-1; D: TRBD1; CDR3: CSGGQGTNTEAFF; DNA: TGCAGCGGGGGACAGGGGACGAACACTGAAGCTTTCTTT
V: TRBV5-1; size: NA; J: TRBJ1-2; D: NA; CDR3: CASGTGSGYGYTF; DNA: TGCGCCAGCGGCACAGGGTCAGGCTATGGCTACACCTTC
V: TRBV9; size: NA; J: TRBJ1-1; D: NA; CDR3: CASSVTPGAEAFF; DNA: TGTGCCAGCAGCGTAACGCCGGGGGCTGAAGCTTTCTTT
V: TRBV30; size: NA; J: TRBJ2-7; D: NA; CDR3: CAWSVLGDRYEQYF; DNA: TGTGCCTGGAGTGTACTCGGGGATCGCTACGAGCAGTACTTC
V: TRBV5-4; size: NA; J: TRBJ2-7; D: TRBD1; CDR3: CASSLGGQGPYEQYF; DNA: TGTGCCAGCAGCTTGGGGGGACAGGGTCCCTACGAGCAGTACTTC
V: TRBV24-1; size: NA; J: TRBJ2-1; D: NA; CDR3: CATQGKNSYNEQFF; DNA: TGTGCCACCCAGGGTAAGAACTCCTACAATGAGCAGTTCTTC
V: TRBV7-2; size: NA; J: TRBJ2-2; D: NA; CDR3: CASSLLSTGELFF; DNA: TGTGCCAGCAGCTTATTGTCAACCGGGGAGCTGTTTTTT
V: TRBV11-1; size: NA; J: TRBJ2-7; D: TRBD1; CDR3: CASSPEQGTSYEQYF; DNA: TGTGCCAGCAGCCCCGAACAGGGGACCTCTTACGAGCAGTACTTC
V: TRBV18; size: NA; J: TRBJ2-5; D: NA; CDR3: CASSLSQGLETQYF; DNA: TGTGCCAGCTCACTTTCCCAGGGGCTGGAGACCCAGTACTTC
V: TRBV11-3; size: NA; J: TRBJ1-1; D: NA; CDR3: CASSSGGGLNTEAFF; DNA: TGTGCCAGCAGCTCCGGCGGGGGGCTAAACACTGAAGCTTTCTTT
V: TRBV6-5; size: few; J: TRBJ1-1; D: TRBD1; CDR3: CASSTGTGFGAFF; DNA: TGTGCCAGCAGTACGGGGACAGGCTTTGGGGCTTTCTTT
V: TRBV13; size: NA; J: TRBJ2-2; D: TRBD1; CDR3: CASSGSGTGFDGELFF; DNA: TGTGCCAGCAGCGGATCCGGGACAGGGTTCGACGGGGAGCTGTTTTTT
V: TRBV13; size: once; J: TRBJ2-1; D: NA; CDR3: CASSSGLGEQFF; DNA: TGTGCCAGCAGCTCGGGACTGGGTGAGCAGTTCTTC
V: TRBV5-4; size: NA; J: TRBJ2-2; D: NA; CDR3: CASSLGLLRGTGELFF; DNA: TGTGCCAGCAGCTTGGGACTACTTCGGGGAACCGGGGAGCTGTTTTTT
V: TRBV28; size: NA; J: TRBJ1-2; D: NA; CDR3: CASSLGFAGLGYTF; DNA: TGTGCCAGCAGTTTAGGCTTTGCGGGCTTGGGCTACACCTTC
V: TRBV7-2; size: once; J: TRBJ2-3; D: NA; CDR3: CASSSLRGSTDTQYF; DNA: TGTGCCAGCAGCTCCCTGAGGGGGAGCACAGATACGCAGTATTTT
V: TRBV18; size: NA; J: TRBJ1-5; D: NA; CDR3: CASSPSPGRGRNQPQHF; DNA: TGTGCCAGCTCACCAAGTCCCGGCAGGGGTAGGAATCAGCCCCAGCATTTT
V: TRBV3-1/TRBV3-2; size: NA; J: TRBJ1-1; D: NA; CDR3: CASSPTRRIMTGAEAFF; DNA: TGTGCCAGCAGTCCGACACGAAGAATAATGACAGGCGCTGAAGCTTTCTTT
V: TRBV10-3; size: NA; J: TRBJ2-5; D: NA; CDR3: CAISESQAGKETQYF; DNA: TGTGCCATCAGTGAGTCTCAGGCAGGGAAGGAGACCCAGTACTTC
V: TRBV5-5; size: NA; J: TRBJ2-3; D: NA; CDR3: CASSVLLSTDTQYF; DNA: TGTGCCAGCAGCGTATTATTAAGCACAGATACGCAGTATTTT
V: TRBV7-3; size: NA; J: TRBJ2-2; D: NA; CDR3: CASSVDRFPGELFF; DNA: TGTGCCAGCAGCGTCGACAGGTTCCCCGGGGAGCTGTTTTTT
V: TRBV5-4; size: NA; J: TRBJ2-2; D: NA; CDR3: CASSLGARKSTGELFF; DNA: TGTGCCAGCAGCTTGGGGGCCCGGAAGTCGACCGGGGAGCTGTTTTTT
V: TRBV14; size: NA; J: TRBJ2-3; D: NA; CDR3: CASSQGYSTDTQYF; DNA: TGTGCCAGCAGCCAAGGCTACAGCACAGATACGCAGTATTTT
V: TRBV2; size: NA; J: TRBJ1-1; D: NA; CDR3: CASSLQGNTEAFF; DNA: TGTGCCAGCAGTTTACAGGGAAACACTGAAGCTTTCTTT
V: TRBV12-3/TRBV12-4; size: NA; J: TRBJ1-2; D: NA; CDR3: CASRGTYYGYTF; DNA: TGTGCCAGCAGGGGGACTTACTATGGCTACACCTTC
V: TRBV7-9; size: NA; J: TRBJ1-1; D: NA; CDR3: CASSPRGLMNTEAFF; DNA: TGTGCCAGCAGCCCGCGAGGACTCATGAACACTGAAGCTTTCTTT
V: TRBV5-1; size: NA; J: TRBJ2-7; D: TRBD2; CDR3: CASSLEGSGSLIGYEQYF; DNA: TGCGCCAGCAGCTTGGAGGGTAGCGGGAGTTTGATCGGCTACGAGCAGTACTTC
V: TRBV4-1; size: few; J: TRBJ2-7; D: TRBD1; CDR3: CASSNLGQGYEQYF; DNA: TGCGCCAGCAGCAACCTGGGACAGGGCTACGAGCAGTACTTC
V: TRBV3-1/TRBV3-2; size: NA; J: TRBJ2-3; D: TRBD2; CDR3: CASSLLAGGRSTDTQYF; DNA: TGTGCCAGCAGCCTTCTAGCGGGAGGTCGTAGCACAGATACGCAGTATTTT
V: TRBV5-5; size: NA; J: TRBJ2-5; D: TRBD2; CDR3: CASSLLPQREGKTQYF; DNA: TGTGCCAGCAGCTTATTACCCCAGCGGGAGGGGAAGACCCAGTACTTC
V: TRBV30; size: NA; J: TRBJ1-5; D: NA; CDR3: CAWSSSSGPQHF; DNA: TGTGCCTGGAGTTCTTCCTCGGGGCCCCAGCATTTT
V: TRBV3-1/TRBV3-2; size: few; J: TRBJ1-6; D: TRBD1; CDR3: CASSQAQGDSPLHF; DNA: TGTGCCAGCAGCCAAGCCCAGGGGGATTCACCCCTCCACTTT
V: TRBV11-3; size: NA; J: TRBJ2-3; D: TRBD2; CDR3: CASSGAGAGGPDTQYF; DNA: TGTGCCAGCAGCGGGGCGGGAGCGGGAGGGCCGGATACGCAGTATTTT
V: TRBV12-3/TRBV12-4; size: NA; J: TRBJ2-2; D: NA; CDR3: CASSSGYTGELFF; DNA: TGTGCCAGCAGTTCAGGGTACACCGGGGAGCTGTTTTTT
V: TRBV5-1; size: NA; J: TRBJ2-7; D: TRBD1; CDR3: CASSVDRGERNEQYF; DNA: TGCGCCAGCAGCGTTGACAGGGGTGAAAGGAACGAGCAGTACTTC
V: TRBV29-1; size: NA; J: TRBJ2-1; D: TRBD2; CDR3: CSGLAGSGYNEQFF; DNA: TGCAGCGGGCTAGCGGGAAGCGGCTACAATGAGCAGTTCTTC
V: TRBV18; size: NA; J: TRBJ2-6; D: NA; CDR3: CASSPQQGTGANVLTF; DNA: TGTGCCAGCTCACCACAGCAGGGTACTGGGGCCAACGTCCTGACTTTC